These T cell receptor beta chains were read from a single sample in a study of identical twins. TCRdb re-called the 5' RACE reads through MiXCR, storing one row per CDR3 protein. This table has over 500,000 distinct CDR3 sequences, 20% to 25% appearing once. The same data also went into a second study, on T cells expressing NK-cell markers.

The sample taken for sequencing was CD4+ T cells sorted from blood. The receptors come from a woman in her late teens or twenties in good health. Each CDR3 is given with its conserved first and last residue. A D gene is named only where the DNA matches it firmly. Part of the rows lack a size; the others show once, few, many or a class for expanded clones.

clone_size: .; j_call: TRBJ2-2; d_call: .; v_call: TRBV5-1; cdr3_aa: CASSLWGFNTGELFF; cdr3_nt: TGCGCCAGCAGCTTGTGGGGTTTTAACACCGGGGAGCTGTTTTTT
clone_size: .; j_call: TRBJ2-7; d_call: TRBD2; v_call: TRBV6-2/TRBV6-3; cdr3_aa: CASSYRGRDDYEQYF; cdr3_nt: TGTGCCAGCAGTTATCGCGGGAGGGACGACTACGAGCAGTACTTC
clone_size: .; j_call: TRBJ1-5; d_call: .; v_call: TRBV6-6; cdr3_aa: CASSYAGANQPQHF; cdr3_nt: TGTGCCAGCAGTTATGCCGGGGCTAATCAGCCCCAGCATTTT
clone_size: few; j_call: TRBJ2-1; d_call: .; v_call: TRBV5-1; cdr3_aa: CASRMSYNEQFF; cdr3_nt: TGCGCCAGCAGGATGTCCTACAATGAGCAGTTCTTC
clone_size: .; j_call: TRBJ2-6; d_call: .; v_call: TRBV5-4; cdr3_aa: CASSLWSGYGALGANVLTF; cdr3_nt: TGTGCCAGCAGCTTGTGGTCTGGGTATGGAGCTTTGGGGGCCAACGTCCTGACTTTC
clone_size: .; j_call: TRBJ1-2; d_call: .; v_call: TRBV7-9; cdr3_aa: CATRIQGGYGYTF; cdr3_nt: TGTGCCACCCGGATCCAAGGGGGCTATGGCTACACCTTC
clone_size: .; j_call: TRBJ2-3; d_call: .; v_call: TRBV5-1; cdr3_aa: CASSRAGSTDTQYF; cdr3_nt: TGCGCCAGCAGCAGGGCGGGAAGCACAGATACGCAGTATTTT
clone_size: few; j_call: TRBJ1-1; d_call: .; v_call: TRBV12-3/TRBV12-4; cdr3_aa: CASGYFGGTEAFF; cdr3_nt: TGTGCCAGCGGCTACTTCGGGGGCACTGAAGCTTTCTTT
clone_size: few; j_call: TRBJ1-3; d_call: .; v_call: TRBV12-3/TRBV12-4; cdr3_aa: CASSLTQGLGGNTIYF; cdr3_nt: TGTGCCAGCAGTCTTACCCAGGGGTTGGGTGGAAACACCATATATTTT
clone_size: few; j_call: TRBJ2-4; d_call: TRBD2; v_call: TRBV9; cdr3_aa: CASSVEASGNIQYF; cdr3_nt: TGTGCCAGCAGCGTAGAGGCTAGCGGAAACATTCAGTACTTC
clone_size: .; j_call: TRBJ2-1; d_call: .; v_call: TRBV3-1; cdr3_aa: CASSLRAGYNEQFF; cdr3_nt: TGTGCCAGCAGCCTAAGGGCCGGCTACAATGAGCAGTTCTTC
clone_size: few; j_call: TRBJ2-4; d_call: TRBD1; v_call: TRBV3-1; cdr3_aa: CASSQPGTGDIIQYF; cdr3_nt: TGTGCCAGCAGCCAACCCGGGACAGGGGATATCATTCAGTACTTC
clone_size: .; j_call: TRBJ2-5; d_call: TRBD1; v_call: TRBV7-9; cdr3_aa: CASSPYRGETQYF; cdr3_nt: TGTGCCAGCAGCCCCTACAGGGGGGAGACCCAGTACTTC
clone_size: .; j_call: TRBJ2-1; d_call: TRBD1; v_call: TRBV27; cdr3_aa: CASSFLHIYRDRASHEQFF; cdr3_nt: TGTGCCAGCAGTTTCCTCCATATCTACCGGGACAGGGCAAGTCATGAGCAGTTCTTC
clone_size: .; j_call: TRBJ2-1; d_call: TRBD2; v_call: TRBV3-1; cdr3_aa: CASSSAKIAGGRSYNEQFF; cdr3_nt: TGTGCCAGCAGTTCGGCCAAGATAGCGGGAGGAAGGTCCTACAATGAGCAGTTCTTC
clone_size: few; j_call: TRBJ2-1; d_call: .; v_call: TRBV20-1; cdr3_aa: CSARESGMPEQFF; cdr3_nt: TGCAGTGCTAGAGAGTCAGGAATGCCAGAGCAGTTCTTC
clone_size: .; j_call: TRBJ1-5; d_call: TRBD1; v_call: TRBV5-1; cdr3_aa: CASSPTGVSNQPQHF; cdr3_nt: TGCGCCAGCAGCCCGACAGGGGTTAGCAATCAGCCCCAGCATTTT
clone_size: .; j_call: TRBJ2-3; d_call: .; v_call: TRBV7-2; cdr3_aa: CASSSRVGGDTQYF; cdr3_nt: TGTGCCAGCAGCTCAAGAGTGGGGGGAGATACGCAGTATTTT
clone_size: .; j_call: TRBJ2-3; d_call: TRBD1; v_call: TRBV7-2; cdr3_aa: CASSLPTGYPDTQYF; cdr3_nt: TGTGCCAGCAGCTTACCGACAGGGTACCCAGATACGCAGTATTTT
clone_size: .; j_call: TRBJ1-1; d_call: .; v_call: TRBV29-1; cdr3_aa: CSVVPGSEAFF; cdr3_nt: TGCAGCGTTGTCCCCGGGTCTGAAGCTTTCTTT
clone_size: few; j_call: TRBJ1-2; d_call: .; v_call: TRBV20-1; cdr3_aa: CSAHGPAFYGYTF; cdr3_nt: TGCAGTGCCCACGGCCCGGCTTTCTATGGCTACACCTTC
clone_size: few; j_call: TRBJ1-5; d_call: .; v_call: TRBV20-1; cdr3_aa: CSARSLYSNQPQHF; cdr3_nt: TGCAGTGCTCGTAGCTTGTATAGCAATCAGCCCCAGCATTTT
clone_size: many; j_call: TRBJ1-1; d_call: .; v_call: TRBV20-1; cdr3_aa: CSAHGDRRNGEAFF; cdr3_nt: TGCAGTGCTCACGGTGATCGCCGTAACGGTGAAGCTTTCTTT
clone_size: many; j_call: TRBJ2-1; d_call: TRBD1; v_call: TRBV29-1; cdr3_aa: CSVAGGSYNEQFF; cdr3_nt: TGCAGCGTTGCAGGGGGATCCTACAATGAGCAGTTCTTC
clone_size: few; j_call: TRBJ1-1; d_call: .; v_call: TRBV6-1; cdr3_aa: CASSRAETENTEAFF; cdr3_nt: TGTGCCAGCAGTCGGGCGGAGACAGAGAACACTGAAGCTTTCTTT
clone_size: few; j_call: TRBJ2-7; d_call: .; v_call: TRBV18; cdr3_aa: CASSPGATLGEQYF; cdr3_nt: TGTGCCAGCTCACCAGGGGCTACTCTCGGCGAGCAGTACTTC
clone_size: many; j_call: TRBJ2-7; d_call: .; v_call: TRBV4-1; cdr3_aa: CARGHPTYEQYF; cdr3_nt: TGCGCCAGGGGACACCCAACCTACGAGCAGTACTTC
clone_size: few; j_call: TRBJ2-2; d_call: .; v_call: TRBV20-1; cdr3_aa: CSARDPQRFSTGELFF; cdr3_nt: TGCAGTGCTAGAGATCCCCAGCGCTTCAGCACCGGGGAGCTGTTTTTT
clone_size: .; j_call: TRBJ2-3; d_call: .; v_call: TRBV11-2; cdr3_aa: CASSLPDTDTQYF; cdr3_nt: TGTGCCAGCAGCTTACCTGACACAGATACGCAGTATTTT
clone_size: .; j_call: TRBJ1-3; d_call: .; v_call: TRBV20-1; cdr3_aa: CSVPGHYSGNTIYF; cdr3_nt: TGCAGTGTACCGGGACACTACTCTGGAAACACCATATATTTT
clone_size: few; j_call: TRBJ2-7; d_call: TRBD2; v_call: TRBV6-2/TRBV6-3; cdr3_aa: CASSSAGLTSEQYF; cdr3_nt: TGTGCCAGCAGTTCAGCGGGATTGACGTCCGAGCAGTACTTC
clone_size: few; j_call: TRBJ2-3; d_call: .; v_call: TRBV29-1; cdr3_aa: CSGGWGTDTQYF; cdr3_nt: TGCAGCGGGGGGTGGGGGACAGATACGCAGTATTTT
clone_size: .; j_call: TRBJ2-7; d_call: .; v_call: TRBV11-3; cdr3_aa: CASSLMTGATLEQYF; cdr3_nt: TGTGCCAGCAGCTTAATGACGGGGGCGACTTTAGAGCAGTACTTC